One sample yielded the 24 T cell receptor beta chains listed below, sequenced in a study of blood T cell repertoires in COVID-19. Assay used: immunoSEQ multiplex PCR; TCRdb lists only in-frame clones, some missing. The table has roughly 250,000 clones, roughly 86% seen once. The sequencing input was peripheral blood. The receptors stem from a man aged 35 to 55 who had recovered from COVID-19.

The rearrangement links TRBV7-9 to TRBJ2-4; TRBD2 agrees at 7 bases. The germline CDR1 and CDR2 sequences are SEHNR and FQNEAQ (reference sequence). Unmatched junction bases numbered 8, after V lost 1 base and J lost 2 bases. The CDR3 sequence is 17 residues long. Here the CDR3 DNA reads TGTGCCAGCAGCTTAGTCTTGAGCGGGACCTCCAAAAACATTCAGTACTTC. This codes for CASSLVLSGTSKNIQYF.

This chain joins TRBV6-2 or TRBV6-3 and TRBJ2-7, with a possible D match to TRBD2 (5 bases). CDR3 size: 14 residues. Germline V gene data show CDR1 as MNHEY and CDR2 as SVGEGT. Trimming removed 2 bases from V and 2 bases from J, with 10 bases in between. The CDR3 sequence: CASSYGWRPYEQYF. CDR3 DNA sequence: TGTGCCAGCAGTTACGGATGGAGGCCCTACGAGCAGTACTTC.

This sequence joins TRBV19 and TRBJ2-6; a possible D gene is TRBD2 (6 bases). V gave up 4 bases and J gave up 2 bases, with 18 bases separating them. CDR3 length equals 18 residues. Germline assignment: CDR1 LNHDA and CDR2 SQIVND (reference sequence). The DNA of the CDR3 is TGTGCCAGTAGTACCGTCGGGGGTCCGGTTACTGGGGCCAACGTCCTGACTTTC. Translating it yields CASSTVGGPVTGANVLTF.

CDR3 in DNA: TGTGCCACCATCTTACCGGGACTAGCGGGGGTCACAGATACGCAGTATTTT. It encodes CATILPGLAGVTDTQYF. J is TRBJ2-3 and V is TRBV15; the match to TRBD2 covers 14 bases. The CDR3 has 17 residues. Germline assignment: CDR1 LNHNV and CDR2 YYDKDF (reference sequence). V shed 7 bases, J shed 2 bases, and the junction held 8 bases outside the gene matches.

The chain has TRBV18 and TRBJ1-1; 11 bases fit TRBD1. This CDR3 has 13 amino acids. The germline gives CDR1 KGHSH, CDR2 LQKENI. J lost 4 bases, V lost 10 bases, and 5 bases had no gene match. CDR3 nucleotides: TGTGCCACATCCGGGACAGGGGGCACTGAAGCTTTCTTT. This codes for CATSGTGGTEAFF.

This chain links TRBV7-2 with TRBJ2-7; the D gene is possibly TRBD2 (5 bases). Trimming left V 0 bases short and J 2 bases short, with 14 bases between. The CDR3 is made up of 16 amino acids. CDR1 and CDR2 from the germline V gene are SGHTA and FQGNSA. In nucleotides, the CDR3 is TGTGCCAGCAGCTTAGCTCGGTCCGGAGGAGCCTACGAGCAGTACTTC. Translation gives CASSLARSGGAYEQYF.

This clone was seen a few times. This rearrangement joins TRBV11-2 to TRBJ1-1; no definite D call. Trimming removed 6 bases from V and 5 bases from J, with 16 bases in between. From germline, CDR1 is SGHAT and CDR2 FQNNGV. This CDR3 region has 14 residues. CDR3: CASSPESGRTEAFF. The CDR3 DNA reads as TGTGCCAGCAGTCCTGAATCGGGGAGGACTGAAGCTTTCTTT.

The V gene is TRBV9, the J gene TRBJ2-1, with TRBD2 matching over 7 bases. This CDR3 is 11 amino acids long. J lost 11 bases, V lost 4 bases, and 3 bases had no gene match. Germline loops: CDR1 SGDLS, CDR2 YYNGEE. The CDR3 reads CASSPGGKQFF. In nucleotides, the CDR3 is TGTGCCAGCAGCCCCGGGGGGAAGCAGTTCTTC.

The J gene is TRBJ2-7, the V gene TRBV5-1; the D gene is possibly TRBD2 (6 bases). From germline, CDR1 is SGHRS and CDR2 YFSETQ. CDR3 length: 14 residues. Trimming took 3 bases from V and 4 from J, leaving 14 bases between them. The CDR3 coding sequence is TGCGCCAGCAGCTCTCGGGGGACCATATACGAGCAGTACTTC. Translating gives CASSSRGTIYEQYF.

The V and J genes are TRBV7-8 and TRBJ2-7, with 12 bases aligning to TRBD2. V shed 2 bases, J shed 1 base, and the junction held 15 bases outside the gene matches. Germline CDR1 reads SGHVS; CDR2 reads FQNEAQ. The CDR3 spans 20 residues. CDR3 nucleotide sequence: TGTGCCAGCAGCTTAAAGTGGCCTAGCGGGGGGGCCGAGGGGTCCTACGAGCAGTACTTC. Residues: CASSLKWPSGGAEGSYEQYF.

This clone has just a few counts. The sample carries other DNA sequences with the same CDR3. The chain carries TRBV5-6 and TRBJ2-4, with 9 bases matching TRBD2. The CDR3 runs to 17 residues. With 4 bases clipped from V and 1 base from J, the junction kept 9 bases outside the gene matches. CDR1 and CDR2 from the germline V gene are SGHDT and YYEEEE. The CDR3 is CASSLAGGPPAKNIQYF. In nucleotides, the CDR3 is TGTGCCAGCAGCCTCGCGGGAGGGCCGCCGGCCAAAAACATTCAGTACTTC.

This clone was found a few times. V usage is TRBV6-1 and J usage is TRBJ1-2, with 7 bases matching TRBD1. Trimming cost V 2 bases and J 8 bases; bases outside gene matches: 14. This CDR3 is 16 amino acids long. CDR1 and CDR2 (germline): MNHNS, SASEGT. The CDR3 is CASSETHRGSLGGYTF. DNA for the CDR3: TGTGCCAGCAGTGAAACTCACAGGGGCTCCTTGGGGGGCTACACCTTC.

CDR3 nucleotide sequence: TGCGCCAGCGGGGAGGGGGATACGCAGTATTTT. Amino acid sequence: CASGEGDTQYF. The V call is TRBV5-1, the J call TRBJ2-3; 7 bases map to TRBD2. V trimming: 7 bases; J trimming: 6 bases; junction bases outside the gene matches: 2. Looked up from germline, CDR1 is SGHRS and CDR2 is YFSETQ. The CDR3 length is 11 residues.

The rearrangement joins TRBV27 to TRBJ1-2, with 7 positions matching TRBD1. Looked up from germline, CDR1 is MNHEY and CDR2 is SMNVEV (reference sequence). J was trimmed by 6 bases and V by 2 bases; bases with no gene match: 3. CDR3 size: 13 residues. In nucleotides, the CDR3 is TGTGCCAGCAGTTTAGGCAGGGGGAATGGCTACACCTTC. This translates into CASSLGRGNGYTF.

The chain employs TRBV11-2 and TRBJ2-7, with 10 bases aligning to TRBD1. Germline CDR1 is SGHAT and CDR2 is FQNNGV. With V trimmed by 3 bases and J by 5 bases, 4 bases remained unmatched. The CDR3 is 14 residues long. CDR3 region: CASSFDRGPDEQYF. In nucleotides, the CDR3 is TGTGCCAGCAGCTTTGACAGGGGGCCGGACGAGCAGTACTTC.

V and J are TRBV2 and TRBJ1-6; 8 nucleotides agree with TRBD1. V lost 10 bases and J lost 5; bases outside the gene matches: 7. The CDR3 has 14 residues. Germline V CDR1 and CDR2: SNHLY, FYNNEI. CDR3 in amino acids: CANQGQADNSPLHF. In DNA, the CDR3 is TGTGCCAACCAGGGACAGGCGGATAATTCACCCCTCCACTTT.

This chain joins TRBV27 and TRBJ1-1, with 7 bases fitting TRBD1. V lost 5 bases, J lost 0 bases, and 12 bases stayed unmatched. The CDR3 runs to 17 residues. Germline loops: CDR1 MNHEY, CDR2 SMNVEV (reference sequence). CDR3: CASSPHTTGWVNTEAFF. CDR3 nucleotides: TGTGCCAGCAGTCCCCATACGACAGGGTGGGTGAACACTGAAGCTTTCTTT.

The chain recombines TRBV3-1 (or the pseudogene TRBV3-2) with TRBJ1-1; a possible D gene is TRBD1 (5 bases). The CDR3 runs 15 residues. CDR1 LGHDT and CDR2 YNNKEL come from the germline V gene (reference sequence). Between the trimmed V and J ends, which lost 0 bases and 3 bases, there was a span of 11 bases. CDR3 sequence: CASSQDRGRHTEAFF. CDR3 bases: TGTGCCAGCAGCCAAGATCGGGGGAGACACACTGAAGCTTTCTTT.

The CDR3 loop is CASSAGILPTEQYF. The CDR3 nucleotides are TGTGCCAGCAGCGCCGGGATCCTTCCGACCGAGCAGTACTTC. This chain joins TRBV9 and TRBJ2-7; a possible D gene is TRBD2 (5 bases). V gave up 3 bases and J gave up 6 bases, with 16 bases separating them. Germline values: CDR1 SGDLS, CDR2 YYNGEE. This CDR3 is built from 14 residues.

The rearrangement joins TRBV11-2 to TRBJ1-1; weak D call: TRBD1 (5 bases). This CDR3 spans 13 amino acids. Germline V CDR1 and CDR2: SGHAT, FQNNGV. V was clipped by 4 bases and J by 1 base, with 7 bases between them. CDR3 sequence (DNA): TGTGCCAGCAGCTACCAGGGGAACACTGAAGCTTTCTTT. Translated, it gives CASSYQGNTEAFF.

V is TRBV5-1 and J is TRBJ1-5, with D possibly being TRBD1 (5 bases). V lost 4 bases and J lost 2, with 13 bases in between. The V gene's germline CDR1 is SGHRS and CDR2 YFSETQ. The CDR3 is 15 amino acids. As DNA, the CDR3 is TGCGCCAGCAGCCCAGGGAGGGCCCGCAATCAGCCCCAGCATTTT. This gives the protein CASSPGRARNQPQHF.

This chain connects TRBV5-6 to TRBJ2-1; possible D gene TRBD1, 5 bases. This CDR3 is built from 15 residues. Germline V gene data show CDR1 as SGHDT and CDR2 as YYEEEE. V was cut by 3 bases and J by 9 bases, with 19 bases left in between. The CDR3 region is CASSWGLKTAIEQFF. The CDR3 DNA reads TGTGCCAGCAGCTGGGGCCTAAAAACTGCAATTGAGCAGTTCTTC.

Written as DNA, the CDR3 is TGTGCCAGCAGCAATGCGGAGCAGGGGCAGGGAACCTACGAGCAGTACTTC. Translating gives CASSNAEQGQGTYEQYF. The V call is TRBV21-1, the J call TRBJ2-7; no DNA check was done on the table's D call, TRBD1. TRBV21-1 is deemed a pseudogene. This CDR3 is built from 17 residues.

This sequence joins TRBV9 and TRBJ1-2; TRBD1 matches at 8 bases. The CDR3 is 14 residues long. V trimming: 2 bases; J trimming: 8 bases; junction bases outside the gene matches: 8. Germline values: CDR1 SGDLS, CDR2 YYNGEE. This CDR3 is CASSVLPTGDGYTF. Here the CDR3 DNA reads TGTGCCAGCAGCGTCCTACCGACAGGGGACGGCTACACCTTC. Filled out from reference TRBV9 and TRBJ1-2, the complete variable domain reads DSGVTQTPKHLITATGQRVTLRCSPRSGDLSVYWYQQSLDQGLQFLIQYYNGEERAKGNILERFSAQQFPDLHSELNLSSLELGDSALYFCASSVLPTGDGYTFGSGTRLTVV.